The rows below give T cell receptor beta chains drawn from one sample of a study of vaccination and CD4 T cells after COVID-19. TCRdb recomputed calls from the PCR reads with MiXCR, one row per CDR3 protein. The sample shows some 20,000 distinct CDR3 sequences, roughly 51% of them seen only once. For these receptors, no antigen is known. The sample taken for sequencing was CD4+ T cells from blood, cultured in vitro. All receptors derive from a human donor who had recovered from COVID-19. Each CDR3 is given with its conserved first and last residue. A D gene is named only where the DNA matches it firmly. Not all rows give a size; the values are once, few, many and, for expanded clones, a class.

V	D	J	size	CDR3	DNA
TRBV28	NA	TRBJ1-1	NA	CASSRHGGTLEAFF	TGTGCCAGCAGCCGCCATGGCGGGACACTCGAAGCTTTCTTT
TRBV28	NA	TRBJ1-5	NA	CASSANLGGSNQPQHF	TGTGCCAGCAGTGCTAACCTTGGGGGGAGCAATCAGCCCCAGCATTTT
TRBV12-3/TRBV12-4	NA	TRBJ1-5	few	CASSLTGQRNQPQHF	TGTGCCAGCAGTTTAACAGGACAGAGGAATCAGCCCCAGCATTTT
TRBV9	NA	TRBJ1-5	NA	CASSVGPGGGGQPQHF	TGTGCCAGCAGCGTAGGCCCTGGCGGGGGAGGTCAGCCCCAGCATTTT
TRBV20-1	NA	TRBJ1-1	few	CSARVFGSNTEAFF	TGCAGTGCTAGAGTGTTTGGGTCGAACACTGAAGCTTTCTTT
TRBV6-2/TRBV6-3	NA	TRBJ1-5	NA	CASSYVGGSGQPQHF	TGTGCCAGCAGTTACGTGGGGGGTTCGGGTCAGCCCCAGCATTTT
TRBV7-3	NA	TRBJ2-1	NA	CASSLTRRSYNEQFF	TGTGCCAGCAGCTTAACTCGGAGATCTTACAATGAGCAGTTCTTC
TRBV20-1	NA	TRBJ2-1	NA	CSARVTLGYNEQFF	TGCAGTGCCCGGGTGACCCTCGGCTACAATGAGCAGTTCTTC
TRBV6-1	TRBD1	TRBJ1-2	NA	CASSPLGTGGYYGYTF	TGTGCCAGCAGTCCCCTCGGGACAGGGGGCTACTATGGCTACACCTTC
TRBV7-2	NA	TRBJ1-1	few	CASSFAVNTEAFF	TGTGCCAGCAGCTTCGCGGTGAACACTGAAGCTTTCTTT
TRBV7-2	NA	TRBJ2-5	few	CASSPRSEQETQYF	TGTGCCAGCAGCCCGCGAAGCGAGCAAGAGACCCAGTACTTC
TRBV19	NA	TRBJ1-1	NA	CASSILRGARGTEAFF	TGTGCCAGTAGTATTCTCCGGGGGGCCCGAGGCACTGAAGCTTTCTTT
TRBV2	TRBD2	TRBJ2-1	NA	CASRGGVAGGNEQFF	TGTGCCAGCAGGGGTGGGGTAGCGGGAGGCAATGAGCAGTTCTTC
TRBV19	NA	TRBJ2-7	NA	CASRTSRAGNEQYF	TGTGCCAGTAGGACGTCCAGGGCAGGGAACGAGCAGTACTTC
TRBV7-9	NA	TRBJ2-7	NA	CASSLEWGTYEQYF	TGTGCCAGCAGCTTAGAGTGGGGAACCTACGAGCAGTACTTC
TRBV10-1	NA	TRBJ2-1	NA	CASSDLFVSPDEQFF	TGCGCCAGCAGTGACCTTTTTGTTTCCCCCGATGAGCAGTTCTTC
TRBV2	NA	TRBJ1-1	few	CASSEQTVNTEAFF	TGTGCCAGCAGCGAACAGACAGTGAACACTGAAGCTTTCTTT
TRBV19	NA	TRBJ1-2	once	CASSIDPTDYGYTF	TGTGCCAGTAGTATAGATCCAACGGACTATGGCTACACCTTC
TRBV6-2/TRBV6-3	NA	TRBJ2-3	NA	CASRLGVTTDTQYF	TGTGCCAGCAGGCTTGGCGTAACCACAGATACGCAGTATTTT
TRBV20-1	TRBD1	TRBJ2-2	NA	CSARFVEDRFTGELFF	TGCAGTGCTAGATTTGTGGAGGACAGGTTCACCGGGGAGCTGTTTTTT
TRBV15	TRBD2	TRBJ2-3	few	CATSGGLATDTQYF	TGTGCCACCAGCGGGGGACTAGCGACAGATACGCAGTATTTT
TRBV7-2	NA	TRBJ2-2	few	CASSRDVANTGELFF	TGTGCCAGCAGCCGGGACGTCGCGAACACCGGGGAGCTGTTTTTT
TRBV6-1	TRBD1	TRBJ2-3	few	CASSLKGAGTDTQYF	TGTGCCAGCAGTCTCAAGGGGGCAGGAACAGATACGCAGTATTTT
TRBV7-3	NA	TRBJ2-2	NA	CASSLLVGELFF	TGTGCCAGCAGCTTACTTGTCGGGGAGCTGTTTTTT
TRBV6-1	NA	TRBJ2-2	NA	CASRLAVANTGELFF	TGTGCCAGCAGGTTAGCGGTAGCGAACACCGGGGAGCTGTTTTTT
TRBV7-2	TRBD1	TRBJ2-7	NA	CASSWGQGGYEQYF	TGTGCCAGCAGCTGGGGACAGGGAGGCTACGAGCAGTACTTC
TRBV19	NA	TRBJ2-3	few	CASSPTGAKDTQYF	TGTGCCAGTAGTCCGACGGGGGCGAAAGATACGCAGTATTTT
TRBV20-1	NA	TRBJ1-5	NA	CSARVPPNQPQHF	TGCAGTGCTAGAGTGCCACCAAATCAGCCCCAGCATTTT
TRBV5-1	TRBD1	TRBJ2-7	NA	CASTKDGQGAHEQYF	TGCGCCAGCACCAAAGACGGGCAGGGGGCCCACGAGCAGTACTTC
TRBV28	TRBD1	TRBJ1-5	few	CASSLLGTGGYSNQPQHF	TGTGCCAGCAGTTTATTAGGGACAGGGGGCTATAGCAATCAGCCCCAGCATTTT
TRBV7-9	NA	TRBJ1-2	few	CASSADGYTF	TGTGCCAGCAGCGCAGACGGCTACACCTTC
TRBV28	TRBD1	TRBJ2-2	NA	CASTWWTGGTGELFF	TGTGCCAGCACCTGGTGGACAGGGGGAACCGGGGAGCTGTTTTTT
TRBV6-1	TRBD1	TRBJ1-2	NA	CASSRPGQGYGYTF	TGTGCCAGCAGTCGACCGGGACAGGGATATGGCTACACCTTC
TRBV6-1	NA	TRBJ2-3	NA	CASSIRDRGDDTQYF	TGTGCCAGCAGTATCCGGGACCGAGGCGATGATACGCAGTATTTT
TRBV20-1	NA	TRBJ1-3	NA	CSAENGRNSGNTIYF	TGCAGTGCTGAAAATGGACGGAACTCTGGAAACACCATATATTTT
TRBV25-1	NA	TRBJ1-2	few	CASSVGGGFYGYTF	TGTGCCAGCAGTGTCGGGGGGGGCTTCTATGGCTACACCTTC
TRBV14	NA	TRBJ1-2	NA	CASSQERLPESGYTF	TGTGCCAGCAGCCAAGAACGCCTGCCCGAGAGCGGCTACACCTTC
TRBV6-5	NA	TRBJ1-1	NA	CASSYSENTEAFF	TGTGCCAGCAGTTACTCGGAGAACACTGAAGCTTTCTTT
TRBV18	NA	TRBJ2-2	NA	CASSPLSRANTGELFF	TGTGCCAGCTCACCATTGAGCCGCGCGAACACCGGGGAGCTGTTTTTT
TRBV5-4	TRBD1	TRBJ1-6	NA	CASSTGTGGNSPLHF	TGTGCCAGCAGCACCGGGACAGGGGGTAATTCACCCCTCCACTTT
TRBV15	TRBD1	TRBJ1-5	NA	CATSRTGTGTNQPQHF	TGTGCCACCAGCAGAACCGGGACAGGTACCAATCAGCCCCAGCATTTT
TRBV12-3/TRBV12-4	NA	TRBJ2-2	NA	CASTKTGTVNTGELFF	TGTGCCAGCACCAAGACCGGGACGGTGAACACCGGGGAGCTGTTTTTT
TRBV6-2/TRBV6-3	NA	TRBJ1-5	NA	CASRQGIGYQPQHF	TGTGCCAGCAGGCAGGGAATTGGCTATCAGCCCCAGCATTTT
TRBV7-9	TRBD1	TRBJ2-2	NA	CASRFQQGLDTGELFF	TGTGCCAGCAGATTTCAACAGGGGTTGGACACCGGGGAGCTGTTTTTT
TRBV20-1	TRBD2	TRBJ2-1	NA	CSAIQAGAPAIEQFF	TGCAGTGCTATACAAGCGGGGGCGCCGGCAATTGAGCAGTTCTTC
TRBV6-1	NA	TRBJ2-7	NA	CASSLTGTTDEQYF	TGTGCCAGCAGCCTTACCGGGACAACCGACGAGCAGTACTTC
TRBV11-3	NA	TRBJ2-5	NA	CASSAFGLQETQYF	TGTGCCAGCAGCGCTTTTGGTCTACAAGAGACCCAGTACTTC
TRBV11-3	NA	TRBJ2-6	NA	CASSFGGTGANVLTF	TGTGCCAGCAGCTTCGGGGGCACTGGGGCCAACGTCCTGACTTTC
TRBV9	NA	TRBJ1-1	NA	CASSLQTYDTEAFF	TGTGCCAGCAGCCTACAGACGTACGACACTGAAGCTTTCTTT
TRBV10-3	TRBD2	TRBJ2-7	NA	CVTGLAGGLSYEQYF	TGTGTCACGGGACTAGCGGGGGGACTCTCCTACGAGCAGTACTTC
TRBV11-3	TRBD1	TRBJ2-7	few	CASSLAGTENSYEQYF	TGTGCCAGCAGCTTAGCCGGGACAGAGAACTCCTACGAGCAGTACTTC
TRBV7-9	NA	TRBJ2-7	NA	CASSLMGTQGEQYF	TGTGCCAGCAGCTTAATGGGGACGCAAGGCGAGCAGTACTTC
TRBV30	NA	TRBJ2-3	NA	CAWRERGAMDTQYF	TGTGCCTGGCGAGAAAGGGGGGCCATGGATACGCAGTATTTT
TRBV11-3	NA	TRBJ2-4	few	CASTHPRLAKNIQYF	TGTGCCAGCACCCACCCCCGCTTAGCCAAAAACATTCAGTACTTC
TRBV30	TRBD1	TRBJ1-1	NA	CAWDATGGHTEAFF	TGTGCCTGGGATGCGACAGGGGGCCACACTGAAGCTTTCTTT